The entry below gives a single TCR beta chain sequence along with its context. What it binds is unknown. The sample originates from a study of T cells in Graves' hyperthyroidism and ophthalmopathy. Study-wide results and caveats: Using 13 V-J features, a model discriminated ophthalmopathy from stable hyperthyroidism.

Researchers barred patients who had uncontrolled infection, other autoimmune disease, pregnancy or lactation. Clinical symptoms, serum thyroxine and TRAb, thyroid ultrasound and orbital computed tomography were used for the diagnoses. The V and J ends lost 4 bases and 5 bases, in that order; junction bases with no gene match: 6. This CDR3 comprises 15 residues. Researchers amplified the TCR beta CDR3 regions from RNA transcripts. Initially, a first-round RT-PCR of the TCR CDR3 employed the HTBI primer set. TCRdb reanalysed the multiplex PCR reads using MiXCR and keeps one entry per CDR3 protein. The sample contains hundreds of thousands of distinct CDR3 sequences, 35% of which appear only once.

This TCR was sampled from a woman in her thirties or forties with Graves' hyperthyroidism. The source material was blood. The chain has TRBV12-3 or TRBV12-4 and TRBJ1-4; 8 bases fit TRBD1. CDR3 loop: CASSSQGAGNEKLFF. The CDR3 DNA follows: TGTGCCAGCAGTTCGCAGGGGGCGGGCAATGAAAAACTGTTTTTT.